A single sample is the source of the 14 T cell receptor beta chains below, sequenced in a study of blood T cells in healthy people across ages. For the second PCR, which ran for about 7 to 11 cycles, a sample-barcoded 5' primer and a J-beta primer mix were used. TCRdb reprocessed the 5' RACE reads via MiXCR and lists one record per CDR3 protein. The sample includes hundreds of thousands of distinct CDR3 sequences, approximately 31% of them seen just once. The sequenced material came from blood. These TCRs come from an elderly woman in good health.

Regarding this clonotype: Being one base from a much bigger clone, this may be a read error. The chain links TRBV29-1 to TRBJ2-7; 8 nucleotides align to TRBD1. This CDR3 comprises 11 residues. J lost 9 bases, V lost 6 bases, and 7 bases had no gene match. Germline V gives CDR1 SQVTM, CDR2 ANQGSEA. This CDR3 reads CSVSTGVGQYF. The CDR3 nucleotides are TGCAGCGTCTCGACAGGGGTTGGGCAGTACTTC.

The V and J genes are TRBV7-2 and TRBJ2-3; no reliable D call. Per the germline V gene, CDR1 is SGHTA and CDR2 is FQGNSA. Trimming stripped 4 bases from V and 11 bases from J, with 16 bases between. This CDR3 region has 13 residues. The CDR3 bases are TGTGCCAGCAGCTCTACGGACCGGAGTAGGCAGTATTTT. It is translated as CASSSTDRSRQYF.

CDR3 loop: CSARPTVNTEAFF. The CDR3 DNA reads as TGCAGTGCTAGACCAACCGTGAACACTGAAGCTTTCTTT. The chain recombines TRBV20-1 with TRBJ1-1; the D is unclear. The germline V and J ends were trimmed by 2 bases and 0 bases, with 7 bases remaining between them. Germline assignment: CDR1 DFQATT and CDR2 SNEGSKA (reference sequence). This CDR3 has 13 amino acids.

This clonotype has more than one count but fewer than ten. The rearrangement links TRBV6-2 or TRBV6-3 to TRBJ2-7; TRBD1 agrees at 7 bases. Per germline, CDR1 MNHEY and CDR2 SVGEGT. The CDR3 is 14 residues long. Trimming took 5 bases from V and 0 from J; bases not matched to a gene: 4. The CDR3 loop is CASSRDSSSYEQYF. CDR3 in DNA: TGTGCCAGCAGTAGGGACAGCAGCTCCTACGAGCAGTACTTC.

This clonotype has only a few counts. The chain employs TRBV5-5 and TRBJ1-6, with 9 bases identical to TRBD1. Trimming removed 4 bases from V and 0 bases from J; junction bases left unmatched: 5. The CDR3 runs 17 residues. CDR1 is SGHKS, CDR2 YYEKEE, per germline (reference sequence). CDR3 nucleotides: TGTGCCAGCAGCCCTGGACAGGGGCACTCCTATAATTCACCCCTCCACTTT. Its protein product is CASSPGQGHSYNSPLHF.

This chain links TRBV20-1 with TRBJ2-7; TRBD2 is a possible D gene (6 bases). The germline CDR1 and CDR2 sequences are DFQATT and SNEGSKA (reference sequence). Trimming pared 1 base from V and 2 bases from J, leaving 21 bases between. CDR3 length equals 17 residues. CDR3 loop: CSARARGSGVGTYEQYF. Here the CDR3 DNA reads TGCAGTGCTAGAGCGAGGGGATCGGGAGTAGGCACCTACGAGCAGTACTTC.

This clonotype was counted at least ten times. V and J are TRBV7-2 and TRBJ2-7; D gene ambiguous. This CDR3 is built from 13 residues. With 3 bases removed from V and 0 bases from J, the gap between germline ends came to 6 bases. In germline, CDR1 is SGHTA, CDR2 FQGNSA. The DNA for the CDR3 is TGTGCCAGCAGCTTCCGAAACTCCTACGAGCAGTACTTC. This gives the protein CASSFRNSYEQYF.

A few counts support this clonotype. The V and J genes are TRBV27 and TRBJ1-1; weak D call: TRBD1 (5 bases). V was trimmed by 6 bases and J by 5 bases, leaving 16 bases between them. Germline assignment: CDR1 MNHEY and CDR2 SMNVEV (reference sequence). The CDR3 has 14 residues. The CDR3 nucleotides are TGTGCCAGCAGACCCGGGCCTGAGGGGACTGAAGCTTTCTTT. Translating gives CASRPGPEGTEAFF.

This clonotype was counted at least ten times. V gene TRBV7-3 combines with J gene TRBJ2-7; 8 positions agree with TRBD2. CDR1 and CDR2 (germline): SGHTA, FQGTGA. The J segment lost 1 base and the V segment lost 5 bases, leaving 7 bases of the junction unmatched. This CDR3 contains 15 residues. This CDR3 is CASSPGSGESYEQYF. The DNA of the CDR3 is TGTGCCAGCAGCCCCGGTAGCGGGGAATCCTACGAGCAGTACTTC.

This clonotype turned up a few times. Mismatch with germline at one junction end may stem from a read error. The CDR3 DNA sequence: TGTGCCAGCTCCGGGACTGGCTCCTACGAGCAGTACTTC. Protein product: CASSGTGSYEQYF. This sequence joins TRBV5-1 and TRBJ2-7; a possible D gene is TRBD2 (6 bases). The V gene's germline CDR1 is SGHRS and CDR2 YFSETQ. CDR3 length: 13 amino acids. Drawing the rest from reference TRBV5-1 and TRBJ2-7, the complete variable domain is KAGVTQTPRYLIKTRGQQVTLSCSPISGHRSVSWYQQTPGQGLQFLFEYFSETQRNKGNFPGRFSGRQFSNSRSEMNVSTLELGDSALYLCASSGTGSYEQYFGPGTRLTVT.

This clonotype came up many times. This chain links TRBV20-1 with TRBJ2-7; the match to TRBD2 covers 7 bases. This CDR3 region has 15 residues. V was clipped by 6 bases and J by 0 bases; unmatched bases: 11. CDR1 and CDR2 (germline): DFQATT, SNEGSKA (reference sequence). The CDR3 coding sequence is TGCAGTGCAATTCGACTAGCCGTCCCCTCCTACGAGCAGTACTTC. It translates to CSAIRLAVPSYEQYF.

This clonotype was seen a few times. The chain employs TRBV11-2 and TRBJ2-2; 10 positions agree with TRBD1. The CDR3 runs 15 residues. Germline trimming cut 5 bases from V and 6 bases from J; bases unmatched to any gene: 6. Germline CDR1 reads SGHAT; CDR2 reads FQNNGV. As DNA, the CDR3 is TGTGCCAGCAGCGGAAGACAGGGGGCCCCCGGGGAGCTGTTTTTT. It specifies CASSGRQGAPGELFF. Variable domain in full (rest from reference TRBV11-2 and TRBJ2-2): EAGVAQSPRYKIIEKRQSVAFWCNPISGHATLYWYQQILGQGPKLLIQFQNNGVVDDSQLPKDRFSAERLKGVDSTLKIQPAKLEDSAVYLCASSGRQGAPGELFFGEGSRLTVL.

This clonotype has a handful of counts. The rearrangement joins TRBV6-6 to TRBJ1-6, with no clear D. The CDR3 loop spans 13 amino acids. V was cut by 2 bases and J by 9 bases, with 8 bases left in between. Germline-derived CDR1 and CDR2 are MNHNY and SVGAGI (reference sequence). CDR3 in DNA: TGTGCCAGCAGTTACGGGCGGGTTTCACCCCTCCACTTT. Translation gives CASSYGRVSPLHF.

This clonotype has a handful of counts. The V gene is TRBV6-5, the J gene TRBJ1-3; the D is unclear. The germline CDR1 and CDR2 sequences are MNHEY and SVGAGI. The germline V and J ends were trimmed by 8 bases and 0 bases, with 11 bases remaining between them. The CDR3 is 14 amino acids. Written as DNA, the CDR3 is TGTGCCAGCGGGGAGGACTACTCTGGAAACACCATATATTTT. This codes for CASGEDYSGNTIYF.